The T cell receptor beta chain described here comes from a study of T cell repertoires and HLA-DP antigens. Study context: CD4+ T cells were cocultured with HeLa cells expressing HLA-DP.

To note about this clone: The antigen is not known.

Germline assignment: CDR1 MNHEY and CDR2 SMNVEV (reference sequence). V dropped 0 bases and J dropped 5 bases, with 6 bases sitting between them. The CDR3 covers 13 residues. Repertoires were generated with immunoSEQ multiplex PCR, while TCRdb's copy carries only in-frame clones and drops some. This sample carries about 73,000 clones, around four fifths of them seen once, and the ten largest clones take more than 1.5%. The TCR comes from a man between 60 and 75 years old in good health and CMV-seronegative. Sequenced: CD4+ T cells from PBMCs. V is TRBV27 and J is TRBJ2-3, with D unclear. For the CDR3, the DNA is TGTGCCAGCAGTTTATCTCCAGTAGATACGCAGTATTTT. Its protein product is CASSLSPVDTQYF.